What follows describes a single TCR beta chain. The specificity of this receptor is unknown. Library preparation used the immunoSEQ multiplex PCR assay. TCRdb took this table from immuneACCESS and kept in-frame rearrangements with V and J called. Such tables lack part of the clones; where checked against another copy, unresolved V genes explain under half of the gap, and the rest is unexplained. The table for this sample shows 150,000 to 200,000 clones. 2.2% of the sample goes to the ten largest clones. The data are from a study of control samples from healthy donors and cancer patients (TCRdb year 2020). Its CDR3 holds 11 amino acids, cysteine through phenylalanine. CDR3 DNA is the only sequence kept; it has 33 bases, read in frame from the first base. CDR1 SNHLY and CDR2 FYNNEI are derived from the germline V gene.

The rearranged segments are TRBV2 and TRBJ1-2; the D gene is possibly TRBD1, with 5 bases matching. The sequence came from a woman in her twenties or thirties in good health. Sample: blood. The CDR3 protein is CAKGVDYGYTF. The nucleotide sequence reads TGTGCAAAAGGGGTGGACTATGGCTACACCTTC.